This TCR beta chain was observed in a study of T cells in Graves' hyperthyroidism and ophthalmopathy. Researchers took RNA transcripts and amplified the TCR beta CDR3 regions from them. A set of HTBI primers served as the primers for a first-round RT-PCR of the TCR CDR3. TCRdb independently ran MiXCR on the multiplex PCR reads; one entry per CDR3 protein. The repertoire holds hundreds of thousands of distinct CDR3 sequences, 16% seen once, with 15% to 20% in the top ten. This clonotype has at least ten counts. With V trimmed by 8 bases and J by 1 base, 1 base remained unmatched. The CDR3 is made up of 13 amino acids. The germline gives CDR1 LNHNV, CDR2 YYDKDF (reference sequence).

This TCR derives from a woman younger than 35 with Graves' hyperthyroidism. The chain joins TRBV15 to TRBJ2-1; 8 bases align to TRBD1. Material for sequencing was blood. CDR3 residues: CATGDRSYNEQFF. For the CDR3, the DNA is TGTGCCACCGGGGACAGGTCCTACAATGAGCAGTTCTTC.